A selection of T cell receptor beta chains follows, all from one sample in a study of blood T cell repertoires in COVID-19. Data came from immunoSEQ multiplex PCR; TCRdb stores just in-frame clones and leaves some out. The sample consists of around 180,000 clones, about 91% of them appearing once. Sequencing used peripheral blood. These receptor sequences come from a woman under 40 with acute or convalescent COVID-19. CDR3s include the opening cysteine and the closing phenylalanine or tryptophan. A D gene is named only where the DNA matches it firmly. Clone size, where shown, is once, few, many, or a class for clones that have expanded.

>NA|NA|TRBJ1-2|TRBV25-1
TGTGCCAGCAGTGAGCGTGCTGTCAACTATGGCTACACCTTC
CASSERAVNYGYTF
>NA|NA|TRBJ1-4|TRBV5-1
TGCGCCAGCAGCTACTGGGCGTCAACTAATGAAAAACTGTTTTTT
CASSYWASTNEKLFF
>NA|NA|TRBJ2-7|TRBV2
TGTGCCAGCAGTACCCGGGCCGGGGGACCCTACGAGCAGTACTTC
CASSTRAGGPYEQYF
>once|NA|TRBJ2-7|TRBV10-3
TGTGCCATCAGTGACCCTGGCGGGTCCCGGGCGAGTTTC
CAISDPGGSRASF
>NA|NA|TRBJ1-4|TRBV27
TGTGCCAGCAGTTTATCGGGGACTATGTGGGAAAAACTGTTTTTT
CASSLSGTMWEKLFF
>few|NA|TRBJ1-3|TRBV4-1
TGCGCCAGCAGCCCGTTAGAGGGCACCATATATTTT
CASSPLEGTIYF
>NA|NA|TRBJ2-1|TRBV27
TGTGCCAGCGGACGCCCCCCGACAGGGCAGTTCTTC
CASGRPPTGQFF
>NA|NA|TRBJ2-7|TRBV2
TGTGCCAGCAGTGAAGCGGACAGCTACGAGCAGTACTTC
CASSEADSYEQYF
>NA|TRBD2|TRBJ2-1|TRBV15
TGTGCCACCAGCATTCGGACTAGCGGGAGGGGTGAGCAGTTCTTC
CATSIRTSGRGEQFF
>NA|TRBD2|TRBJ2-1|TRBV2
TGTGCCAGCAACCTAGCGGGAGCTTACAATGAGCAGTTCTTC
CASNLAGAYNEQFF
>NA|NA|TRBJ1-1|TRBV5-4
TGTGCCAGCAGCTTGGTGCAGGGGATGAACACTGAAGCTTTCTTT
CASSLVQGMNTEAFF
>NA|NA|TRBJ2-2|TRBV30
TGTGCCTGGAGTCGGGGCGGGGAGCTGTTTTTT
CAWSRGGELFF
>NA|NA|TRBJ2-5|TRBV6-5
TGTGCCAGCAGTTACTCTCGGGAGACCCAGTACTTC
CASSYSRETQYF
>NA|NA|TRBJ2-2|TRBV5-1
TGCGCCAGCAGCTTGGCACAGGGAAACACCGGGGAGCTGTTTTTT
CASSLAQGNTGELFF
>NA|NA|TRBJ2-5|TRBV27
TGTGCCAGCAGTGCCCAGGGGCCCCAAGAGACCCAGTACTTC
CASSAQGPQETQYF
>NA|TRBD1|TRBJ1-2|TRBV4-2
TGTGCCAGCAGCGTTACCGGGACAGCTACCCATGGCTACACCTTC
CASSVTGTATHGYTF